These T cell receptor beta chains were read from a single sample in a study of blood T cell repertoires in COVID-19. Sequencing was performed with immunoSEQ multiplex PCR; in TCRdb, only in-frame clones are kept and a portion is missing. The table includes roughly 200,000 clones, 70% to 90% detected once. Sample: peripheral blood. The receptor source for this set is a woman aged 40 to 50 who had recovered from COVID-19. Both conserved end residues are part of each CDR3. D genes are given only for firm matches.

j_gene | v_gene | d_gene | CDR3nt | CDR3aa
TRBJ2-1 | TRBV30 | - | TGTGCCTGGAGTTGGCAGGGAATGGGGTCTGAGCAGTTCTTC | CAWSWQGMGSEQFF
TRBJ2-1 | TRBV20-1 | TRBD2 | TGCAGTGCTAGTTTACTAGCGGGCCGGGGGGGCTCCTACAATGAGCAGTTCTTC | CSASLLAGRGGSYNEQFF
TRBJ2-2 | TRBV18 | TRBD2 | TGTGCCAGCTCACCAGTGGGGACTACTCCCCGGGAGCTGTTTTTT | CASSPVGTTPRELFF
TRBJ2-1 | TRBV9 | - | TGTGCCAGCAGCGTAGGAGGGGGCAATGAGCAGTTCTTC | CASSVGGGNEQFF
TRBJ2-5 | TRBV7-2 | TRBD2 | TGTGCCAGCAGCTTAGGACTAGCGAGGGGGGAGACCCAGTACTTC | CASSLGLARGETQYF
TRBJ1-1 | TRBV19 | TRBD1 | TGTGCCAGTGGGGGGACAGGGAGGAACACTGAAGCTTTCTTT | CASGGTGRNTEAFF
TRBJ2-7 | TRBV28 | TRBD2 | TGTGCCAGCAGTTTATCGGGGACTAGCGGGAGCTACGAGCAGTACTTC | CASSLSGTSGSYEQYF
TRBJ2-1 | TRBV5-1 | TRBD2 | TGCGCCAGCAGCCGTTCTAGCGGCAATGAGCAGTTCTTC | CASSRSSGNEQFF
TRBJ2-3 | TRBV20-1 | - | TGCAGTGCTAGTGATCACAGGTCGCTCCTTAATACGCAGTATTTT | CSASDHRSLLNTQYF
TRBJ2-1 | TRBV19 | TRBD2 | TGTGCCAGTAGTACATCCGGACTAGCAATCCATGAGCAGTTCTTC | CASSTSGLAIHEQFF
TRBJ2-1 | TRBV6-6 | - | TGTGCCAGCAGCAAGCGGTCCCCGCTTTCCGAGGAGCAGTTCTTC | CASSKRSPLSEEQFF